This T cell receptor (beta chain) is from a study of T cell changes during pregnancy in multiple sclerosis. CDR3 size: 14 residues. The V segment lost 2 bases and the J segment 4 bases; nucleotides outside the gene matches: 5. The germline CDR1 and CDR2 sequences are SGHDN and FVKESK. TCRdb's copy holds only in-frame clones and misses some; the assay was immunoSEQ multiplex PCR. The data show 30,000 to 40,000 clones, around nine tenths seen once. The chain couples TRBV14 to TRBJ2-7, with TRBD1 matching over 7 bases. The source is a female donor with multiple sclerosis, enrolled in a pregnancy study. The specimen was CD8+ T cells from peripheral blood mononuclear cells, collected in the second trimester of pregnancy. Here the CDR3 reads CASSQPGQNYEQYF. The CDR3 coding sequence is TGTGCCAGCAGCCAACCGGGACAGAATTACGAGCAGTACTTC.